Detailed here is one TCR beta chain. In the source study's methods: Scientists estimated how many nucleated cells there were by amplifying reference gene primers. Sequencing used immunoSEQ multiplex PCR; TCRdb keeps in-frame clones, though not all of them. V and J calls and clone size are as listed in that table; D and trimming were resolved from the DNA. The sample has some 30,000 clones, 85% seen once. Germline CDR1 reads SEHNR; CDR2 reads FQNEAQ (reference sequence). The CDR3 consists of 15 residues. V lost 0 bases to trimming and J lost 3 bases, with 9 bases between them. The sample is drawn from a study of blood T cell repertoires in COVID-19. Looking at the study overall: Specimens from acute and convalescent COVID-19 originated in the United States, Italy and Spain. T cells, B-cell-depleted T cells, or PBMCs supplied cDNA or gDNA.

The sequenced material came from peripheral blood. The rearrangement links TRBV7-9 to TRBJ2-1; no definite D call. This receptor was identified in a man aged 55-75 years with active COVID-19. The chain's CDR3 is CASSLAGLVYNEQFF. The CDR3 DNA reads as TGTGCCAGCAGCTTAGCGGGTCTAGTCTACAATGAGCAGTTCTTC.